This T cell receptor (beta chain) was retrieved from a study of blood T cell repertoires in COVID-19. The repertoire was sequenced with immunoSEQ multiplex PCR; TCRdb's copy has only in-frame clones and lacks some. Here the sample spans roughly 100,000 clones, 75% to 85% being singletons. Germline V CDR1 and CDR2: LNHNV, YYDKDF (reference sequence). This CDR3 has 14 amino acids. V lost 2 bases and J lost 8, with 12 bases in between. The chain combines TRBV15 with TRBJ1-4, with D maybe TRBD1 (5 bases). This clonotype originated in an older man with COVID-19, enrolled during active disease. Input material: peripheral blood. CDR3 DNA: TGTGCCACCAGCAGATCGGGGAGGGGAGAAAAACTGTTTTTT. Amino acids: CATSRSGRGEKLFF.